Included here is one T cell receptor (beta chain) sequence, with context. This CDR3 is built from 17 residues. V gave up 1 base and J gave up 10 bases; unmatched junction bases: 16. Germline values: CDR1 SEHNR, CDR2 FQNEAQ (reference sequence). This record belongs to a study of blood T cell repertoires in COVID-19. The wider study: Specimens from acute and convalescent COVID-19 originated in the United States, Italy and Spain. Sources were T cells, B-cell-depleted T cells, or PBMCs; the material itself was cDNA or gDNA.

In the authors' methods: Reference gene primer amplification gave estimated nucleated cell counts. Libraries were prepared by immunoSEQ multiplex PCR; TCRdb keeps only in-frame clonotypes and omits some of them. The DNA gave D and trimming, while V, J and clone size come from that table. The sample lists 35,000 to 50,000 clones; 80% to 90% were seen once. This clonotype was obtained from a man in his fifties or sixties with active COVID-19. V is TRBV7-9 and J is TRBJ2-1, with TRBD2 identical over 7 bases. Sequencing was performed on peripheral blood. The CDR3 nucleotides read TGTGCCAGCAGCTTAGGGTCGCTAGCGGAAGTCCCCACGGAGCAGTTCTTC. Translated, it gives CASSLGSLAEVPTEQFF.